The sequence of this TCR beta chain was determined in a study of shared clonotypes between healthy human individuals. This clone has only a few counts. This table comes from immunoSEQ multiplex PCR, and its TCRdb copy is limited to in-frame clones, with some not included. Found here are millions of clones, around 94% of them singletons; the top ten hold around 0.15%. The source is a young man in good health. Sequences were obtained from naive CD4+ T cells sorted from blood. Subset in this sample: CD45RA+ positively selected.

CDR3 sequence (DNA): TGCGCCAGCAGCCTCGACCCCGGGACAAGAAACACTGAAGCTTTCTTT. Its translation: CASSLDPGTRNTEAFF. This chain connects TRBV5-1 to TRBJ1-1, with TRBD1 as a possible D gene (6 bases). The V and J ends lost 4 bases and 2 bases respectively, with 18 bases between them. This CDR3 is 16 amino acids long. The germline V gene has CDR1 SGHRS and CDR2 YFSETQ.